The 14 T cell receptor beta chains reported below all come from one sample, sequenced in a study of OX40 agonist ivuxolimab in advanced cancers. The data were produced by immunoSEQ multiplex PCR, yet TCRdb's version contains in-frame clones alone and is incomplete. The repertoire holds roughly 87,000 clones, with about 90% as singletons. The sequencing used CD4+ or CD8+ T cells sorted from blood, collected in a trial of the OX40 agonist ivuxolimab. The source of these receptors is an adult with an advanced solid tumor such as melanoma, head and neck, liver or kidney cancer.

This chain connects TRBV4-1 to TRBJ1-2; the D is unclear. The germline CDR1 and CDR2 sequences are MGHRA and YSYEKL. V was shortened by 4 bases and J by 4 bases, with 10 bases between the two germline ends. This CDR3 region has 13 residues. CDR3 amino acids: CASSLTNLYGYTF. The DNA for the CDR3 is TGCGCCAGCAGCCTAACCAACCTCTATGGCTACACCTTC.

The V call is TRBV6-1, the J call TRBJ1-3; no firm D call. Germline V gives CDR1 MNHNS, CDR2 SASEGT. V dropped 4 bases and J dropped 4 bases, with 2 bases sitting between them. This CDR3 has 11 residues. The CDR3 sequence: CASSGGNTIYF. The CDR3 bases are TGTGCCAGCAGTGGGGGAAACACCATATATTTT.

This chain joins TRBV4-3 and TRBJ1-3; the D gene is possibly TRBD1 (6 bases). The ends were cut back, 0 bases at V and 0 bases at J, with 9 bases in the middle. Germline loops: CDR1 LGHNA, CDR2 YSLEER. CDR3 length equals 16 residues. The CDR3 region is CASSQDGTFSGNTIYF. CDR3 in DNA: TGCGCCAGCAGCCAAGACGGGACATTCTCTGGAAACACCATATATTTT.

This chain uses TRBV28 with TRBJ1-1, with 8 positions matching TRBD1. In germline, CDR1 is MDHEN, CDR2 SYDVKM. This CDR3 is 13 amino acids long. The V gene end was trimmed by 6 bases and the J gene end by 11 bases; junction bases not matched to a gene: 11. The CDR3 DNA follows: TGTGCCAGCAGGATTCCAGGGGGCAAGTTTGCTTTCTTT. This encodes CASRIPGGKFAFF.

The gene calls are TRBV15 and TRBJ2-4, with D possibly being TRBD2 (5 bases). V was pared by 1 base and J by 10 bases, with 14 bases between. CDR1 is LNHNV and CDR2 is YYDKDF in the germline V gene (reference sequence). The CDR3 runs to 14 residues. DNA of the CDR3: TGTGCCACCAGCAGAGTGCGGACTCCCTCGATTCAGTACTTC. Translating gives CATSRVRTPSIQYF.

The gene calls are TRBV28 and TRBJ1-5; no clear D. Germline V lookup: CDR1 MDHEN, CDR2 SYDVKM. Trimming stripped 3 bases from V and 7 bases from J, with 22 bases between. This CDR3 has 17 residues. The CDR3 DNA sequence: TGTGCCAGCAGTTTCCGTCGAGGTAGGGCCGGTGAGCAGCCCCAGCATTTT. This encodes CASSFRRGRAGEQPQHF.

This chain joins TRBV4-3 and TRBJ1-2; TRBD1 agrees at 9 bases. J was trimmed by 4 bases and V by 5 bases; bases with no gene match: 8. This CDR3 is 15 amino acids long. Germline CDR1 and CDR2: LGHNA and YSLEER. In DNA, the CDR3 is TGCGCCAGCAGCTCCGGGACAGGGCCGAGCTATGGCTACACCTTC. Encoded protein: CASSSGTGPSYGYTF.

The chain is built from TRBV6-6 and TRBJ2-7; perhaps TRBD1 as D (5 bases). V lost 0 bases and J 3 bases, leaving 9 bases between the germline ends. Germline assignment: CDR1 MNHNY and CDR2 SVGAGI (reference sequence). The CDR3 is 14 amino acids. This chain's CDR3 is CASSYSDIFYEQYF. The CDR3 nucleotides are TGTGCCAGCAGTTACTCGGACATCTTCTACGAGCAGTACTTC.

This chain links TRBV6-5 with TRBJ2-1; TRBD2 matches at 8 bases. CDR1 is MNHEY and CDR2 is SVGAGI in the germline V gene. The CDR3 has 15 residues. V lost 2 bases to trimming and J lost 6 bases; unmatched junction nucleotides: 6. The chain's CDR3 is CASSYRSGTFNEQFF. CDR3 sequence (DNA): TGTGCCAGCAGTTACCGTAGCGGGACGTTCAATGAGCAGTTCTTC.

The chain carries TRBV5-1 and TRBJ1-5; D uncertain. CDR3 length: 13 residues. V lost 0 bases, J lost 0 bases, and 1 base lay in between. Germline V gene lookup returns CDR1 SGHRS and CDR2 YFSETQ. This chain's CDR3 is CASSLGSNQPQHF. CDR3 coding DNA: TGCGCCAGCAGCTTGGGTAGCAATCAGCCCCAGCATTTT.

The CDR3 coding sequence is TGTGCCACCAGCGAACCGGGACACCTGGAAAATTATACCGGGGAGCTGTTTTTT. Its protein product is CATSEPGHLENYTGELFF. J is TRBJ2-2 and V is TRBV15, with D possibly matching TRBD1 (6 bases). V shed 5 bases and J shed 5 bases, with 24 bases lying between them. Germline CDR1 reads LNHNV; CDR2 reads YYDKDF (reference sequence). The CDR3 is 18 amino acids.

CDR3 nucleotide sequence: TGTGCCAGCAGCTTGTTTAGGTACACAGATACGCAGTATTTT. This gives the protein CASSLFRYTDTQYF. The J gene is TRBJ2-3, the V gene TRBV5-6; D is unclear. Trimming left V 1 base short and J 2 bases short, with 8 bases between. The CDR3 spans 14 residues. The germline V gene has CDR1 SGHDT and CDR2 YYEEEE.

The chain combines TRBV4-3 with TRBJ1-3; D possibly corresponds to TRBD1 (6 bases). V lost 0 bases and J 3 bases, leaving 18 bases between the germline ends. Germline V gives CDR1 LGHNA, CDR2 YSLEER. This CDR3 contains 18 residues. CDR3 protein: CASSQEGTGSEGGNTIYF. CDR3 DNA sequence: TGCGCCAGCAGCCAAGAGGGAACAGGGAGTGAAGGTGGAAACACCATATATTTT.

This rearrangement joins TRBV18 to TRBJ2-7, with D possibly being TRBD1 (6 bases). The CDR3 loop spans 13 amino acids. Germline loops: CDR1 KGHSH, CDR2 LQKENI. V was pared by 2 bases and J by 4 bases, with 9 bases between. The CDR3 DNA sequence: TGTGCCAGCTCACCAGGCAGGGGTTACGAGCAGTACGTC. It yields the protein CASSPGRGYEQYV.